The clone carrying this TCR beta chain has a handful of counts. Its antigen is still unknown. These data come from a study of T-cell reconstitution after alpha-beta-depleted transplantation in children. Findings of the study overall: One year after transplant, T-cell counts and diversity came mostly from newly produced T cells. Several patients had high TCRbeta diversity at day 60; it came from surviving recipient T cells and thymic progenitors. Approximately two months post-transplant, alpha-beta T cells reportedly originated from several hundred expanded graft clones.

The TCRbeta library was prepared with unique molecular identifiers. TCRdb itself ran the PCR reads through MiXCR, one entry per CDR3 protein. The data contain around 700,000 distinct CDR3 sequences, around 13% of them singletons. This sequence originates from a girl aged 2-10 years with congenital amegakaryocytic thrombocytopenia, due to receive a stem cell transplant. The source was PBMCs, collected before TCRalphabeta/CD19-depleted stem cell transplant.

CDR3: CASTLQYNLYPYTQYF. Here the CDR3 DNA reads TGTGCCAGCACCCTGCAGTACAACCTTTATCCCTATACGCAGTATTTT. V is TRBV7-9 and J is TRBJ2-3; no clear D. CDR3 length: 16 residues. CDR1 and CDR2 from the germline V gene are SEHNR and FQNEAQ (reference sequence). V was cut by 7 bases and J by 7 bases, with 24 bases left in between.